This is a list of T cell receptor beta chains from one sample in a study of T cells in tumors after PD-1 blockade. Sequencing used immunoSEQ multiplex PCR; TCRdb keeps in-frame clones, though not all of them. The sample lists approximately 46,000 clones, nearly 80% occurring once. The sequencing used PBMCs, collected before anti-PD-1 treatment. These TCRs come from a human donor with basal cell carcinoma. Both conserved end residues are part of each CDR3. The order of the fields is D gene, J gene, V gene, clone size, CDR3 protein, CDR3 DNA. D genes are given only for firm matches. Rows may omit the clone size; those that give it use once, few, many or a size class.

TRBD1,TRBJ2-5,TRBV18,.,CASSSSSGGQETQYF,TGTGCCAGCTCATCCTCCTCAGGGGGACAAGAGACCCAGTACTTC
.,TRBJ2-4,TRBV3-1/TRBV3-2,few,CASSQGQGNIQYF,TGTGCCAGCAGCCAAGGCCAGGGGAACATTCAGTACTTC
.,TRBJ2-7,TRBV5-6,once,CASSWGSSSYEQYF,TGTGCCAGCAGCTGGGGGTCAAGCTCCTACGAGCAGTACTTC
.,TRBJ1-3,TRBV6-1,.,CASSEKGGVRGGPPGNTIYF,TGTGCCAGCAGTGAAAAGGGGGGGGTAAGGGGAGGCCCCCCTGGAAACACCATATATTTT
TRBD2,TRBJ2-1,TRBV7-6,few,CASSSMAGAYNEQFF,TGTGCCAGCAGCTCCATGGCGGGAGCCTACAATGAGCAGTTCTTC
.,TRBJ1-2,TRBV5-1,.,CASSEANYGYTF,TGCGCCAGCAGTGAGGCAAACTATGGCTACACCTTC
TRBD1,TRBJ1-3,TRBV30,.,CAWSGQGLGGNTIYF,TGTGCCTGGAGTGGACAGGGGCTCGGCGGAAACACCATATATTTT
.,TRBJ2-3,TRBV28,few,CATNLGGADTQYF,TGTGCCACCAACCTTGGTGGGGCAGATACGCAGTATTTT
.,TRBJ2-2,TRBV6-5,.,CASRNTGELFF,TGTGCCAGCAGGAACACCGGGGAGCTGTTTTTT
TRBD2,TRBJ2-7,TRBV9,.,CASSVGPSGTYEQYF,TGTGCCAGCAGCGTAGGGCCTAGCGGAACCTACGAGCAGTACTTC
.,TRBJ2-1,TRBV9,.,CASSVGVPDYNEQFF,TGTGCCAGCAGCGTAGGGGTCCCAGACTACAATGAGCAGTTCTTC
TRBD1,TRBJ2-4,TRBV2,.,CASSAQGQSKYF,TGTGCCAGCAGTGCCCAGGGACAGTCAAAGTACTTC
.,TRBJ1-1,TRBV2,once,CASSVGGNAEAFF,TGTGCCAGCAGTGTTGGAGGAAACGCTGAAGCTTTCTTT
.,TRBJ1-2,TRBV27,.,CASSPRDRPANGYTF,TGTGCCAGCAGTCCGCGAGACAGACCCGCAAATGGCTACACCTTC
.,TRBJ2-7,TRBV28,medium-sized,CASSPSDSNEQYF,TGTGCCAGCAGTCCAAGTGACAGCAACGAGCAGTACTTC
.,TRBJ1-4,TRBV27,.,CASSLGDGVEKLFF,TGTGCCAGCAGTTTAGGCGACGGGGTTGAAAAACTGTTTTTT
TRBD1,TRBJ2-3,TRBV5-1,.,CASSLGTGRTDTQYF,TGCGCCAGCAGCTTAGGGACAGGGCGCACAGATACGCAGTATTTT
.,TRBJ2-3,TRBV19,.,CASKSAGDHSTDTQYF,TGTGCCAGTAAGTCGGCAGGCGATCATAGCACAGATACGCAGTATTTT
TRBD1,TRBJ1-1,TRBV2,.,CASRGDSLNTEAFF,TGTGCCAGCAGAGGGGACAGCTTGAACACTGAAGCTTTCTTT
.,TRBJ1-1,TRBV18,.,CASSPPFGQASTEAFF,TGTGCCAGCTCACCACCGTTCGGTCAGGCGTCCACTGAAGCTTTCTTT
.,TRBJ1-4,TRBV19,.,CASRNRPSVNEKLFF,TGTGCCAGTAGAAACCGCCCGAGTGTAAATGAAAAACTGTTTTTT
TRBD1,TRBJ1-1,TRBV5-1,.,CASSLETGGFPNTEAFF,TGCGCCAGCAGCTTGGAAACAGGGGGCTTTCCGAACACTGAAGCTTTCTTT
.,TRBJ2-2,TRBV28,few,CASRWIRANTGELFF,TGTGCCAGCAGATGGATCAGGGCGAACACCGGGGAGCTGTTTTTT
.,TRBJ2-3,TRBV7-2,.,CASCLGSTDTQYF,TGTGCCAGCTGCTTGGGAAGCACAGATACGCAGTATTTT
.,TRBJ2-4,TRBV3-1/TRBV3-2,.,CASSQSLGASHIQYF,TGTGCCAGCAGCCAAAGTTTGGGGGCGTCTCACATTCAGTACTTC
.,TRBJ2-4,TRBV3-1/TRBV3-2,.,CASSQRGYKNIQYF,TGTGCCAGCAGCCAACGGGGTTACAAAAACATTCAGTACTTC
.,TRBJ2-1,TRBV5-1,.,CASSSRGLLGDEQFF,TGCGCCAGCAGTTCTCGGGGGCTTTTAGGGGATGAGCAGTTCTTC
.,TRBJ1-4,TRBV28,.,CASGLRGGKLFF,TGTGCCAGCGGCTTACGGGGGGGAAAACTGTTTTTT
.,TRBJ1-6,TRBV19,.,CASSMRNSPLHF,TGTGCCAGTAGTATGAGAAATTCACCCCTCCACTTT
.,TRBJ1-1,TRBV19,.,CASSMENTEAFF,TGTGCCAGTAGTATGGAGAACACTGAAGCTTTCTTT
.,TRBJ2-7,TRBV12-5,few,CASGLSTLEGGQYF,TGTGCTAGTGGTTTGTCCACACTTGAGGGTGGGCAGTACTTC
TRBD2,TRBJ2-1,TRBV4-1,few,CASSQDLGASGGTQFF,TGCGCCAGCAGCCAAGATCTGGGCGCGTCGGGAGGCACCCAGTTCTTC
.,TRBJ2-3,TRBV29-1,.,CSVSRGTDTQYF,TGCAGCGTCTCGAGGGGCACAGATACGCAGTATTTT
.,TRBJ1-5,TRBV28,.,CASSPVGAGSNQPQHF,TGTGCCAGCAGCCCTGTGGGGGCTGGTAGCAATCAGCCCCAGCATTTT
TRBD2,TRBJ2-3,TRBV6-5,.,CASSYQTSGSWDTQYF,TGTGCCAGCAGTTATCAGACTAGCGGGAGCTGGGATACGCAGTATTTT
TRBD2,TRBJ2-1,TRBV29-1,.,CSERSSGYNEQFF,TGCAGCGAGAGGTCTAGCGGGTACAATGAGCAGTTCTTC
.,TRBJ1-3,TRBV13,few,CASSDSRVGGNTIYF,TGTGCCAGCAGCGACAGCAGGGTGGGAGGAAACACCATATATTTT
.,TRBJ1-2,TRBV5-5,.,CASSPRGQLYGYTF,TGTGCCAGCAGCCCTCGAGGACAGCTCTATGGCTACACCTTC
.,TRBJ1-5,TRBV28,once,CASSSLGGNQPQHF,TGTGCCAGCTCGTCTTTGGGAGGGAATCAGCCCCAGCATTTT
.,TRBJ1-6,TRBV5-1,.,CASSLEGVSPLHF,TGCGCCAGCAGCTTGGAAGGGGTTTCACCCCTCCACTTT
.,TRBJ2-5,TRBV7-2,.,CASSRAQETQYF,TGTGCCAGCAGCCGGGCCCAAGAGACCCAGTACTTC
.,TRBJ1-2,TRBV27,.,CASSLSIRGSYGYTF,TGTGCCAGCAGTTTATCGATTCGGGGGAGCTATGGCTACACCTTC
.,TRBJ1-1,TRBV6-5,.,CASSYGGTQNTEAFF,TGTGCCAGCAGTTATGGTGGGACACAGAACACTGAAGCTTTCTTT
TRBD1,TRBJ2-7,TRBV7-2,.,CASSLEWTGGSEQYF,TGTGCCAGCAGCTTAGAATGGACAGGGGGCAGCGAGCAGTACTTC
.,TRBJ1-2,TRBV5-6,.,CASSLAGGYGYTF,TGTGCCAGCAGCTTGGCCGGCGGGTATGGCTACACCTTC
.,TRBJ1-1,TRBV24-1,.,CATSSRRDTEAFF,TGTGCCACCAGTAGTCGCCGGGACACTGAAGCTTTCTTT
.,TRBJ2-3,TRBV18,.,CASSYSDTQYF,TGTGCCAGCTCATATTCAGATACGCAGTATTTT
TRBD1,TRBJ1-3,TRBV5-1,.,CASSFRTQGASGNTIYF,TGCGCCAGCAGCTTCAGAACCCAGGGGGCGTCTGGAAACACCATATATTTT
.,TRBJ1-1,TRBV10-3,.,CAISESMWGRNTEAFF,TGTGCCATCAGTGAGTCTATGTGGGGCAGGAACACTGAAGCTTTCTTT
.,TRBJ2-3,TRBV5-1,.,CASSSQSTDTQYF,TGCGCCAGCAGCTCCCAGAGCACAGATACGCAGTATTTT
TRBD2,TRBJ2-5,TRBV5-5,.,CASSGGTSSLQETQYF,TGTGCCAGCAGCGGGGGGACTAGCTCCCTCCAAGAGACCCAGTACTTC